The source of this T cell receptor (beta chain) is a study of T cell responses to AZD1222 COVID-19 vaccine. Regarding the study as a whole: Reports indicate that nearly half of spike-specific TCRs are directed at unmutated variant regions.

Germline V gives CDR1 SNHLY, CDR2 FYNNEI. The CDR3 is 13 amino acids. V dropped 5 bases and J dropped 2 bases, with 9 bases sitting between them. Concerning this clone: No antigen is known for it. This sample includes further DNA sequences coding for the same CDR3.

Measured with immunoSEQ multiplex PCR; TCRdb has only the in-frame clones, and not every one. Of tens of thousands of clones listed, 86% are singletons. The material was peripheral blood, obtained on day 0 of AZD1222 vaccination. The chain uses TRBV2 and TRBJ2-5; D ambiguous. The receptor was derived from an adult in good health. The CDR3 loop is CASSRDRQETQYF. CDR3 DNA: TGTGCCAGCAGTAGAGACCGACAAGAGACCCAGTACTTC.